The 23 T cell receptor beta chains presented below share a single source sample, sequenced in a study of beta chain features in type 1 diabetes. Overall study results and limits: Patients with Type 1 diabetes showed moderately but significantly shorter TCRB CDR3s in all four CD4+ subsets.

Expressed TCRB transcripts were sequenced, since all the RNA that had been isolated was reverse transcribed. Here immunoSEQ multiplex PCR was the method, and the copy in TCRdb shows in-frame clones only, minus some. The repertoire holds approximately 150,000 clones, about 10% seen once, with about 0.7% in the top ten. Their specific antigens are unknown. Sequencing input: central memory CD4+ T cells from blood. The receptors come from a man aged 25-40 years with type 1 diabetes.

V usage is TRBV23-1 and J usage is TRBJ1-4; unclear D gene. TRBV23-1 is an ORF, with its function uncertain. V lost 2 bases and J lost 8, with 18 bases in between. The CDR3 runs to 16 residues. This chain's CDR3 is CASSQRGTLEREKLFF. CDR3 DNA sequence: TGCGCCAGCAGTCAACGGGGAACACTGGAACGAGAAAAACTGTTTTTT.

This clone was counted a few times. The gene calls are TRBV15 and TRBJ2-7; D is possibly TRBD2 (5 bases). Germline V gives CDR1 LNHNV, CDR2 YYDKDF (reference sequence). The V gene lost 0 bases and the J gene lost 7 bases, with 13 bases spanning the gap. The CDR3 covers 14 residues. CDR3 protein: CATSRDRAGEEQYF. For the CDR3, the DNA is TGTGCCACCAGCAGAGATCGGGCGGGCGAAGAGCAGTACTTC.

This clone appeared a few times. The V call is TRBV11-2, the J call TRBJ2-3; D remains unclear. The V gene's germline CDR1 is SGHAT and CDR2 FQNNGV. The CDR3 consists of 15 residues. V was shortened by 3 bases and J by 3 bases, with 13 bases between the two germline ends. The CDR3 DNA follows: TGTGCCAGCAGCTTCGCCGGCGGAGAAACAGATACGCAGTATTTT. Residues: CASSFAGGETDTQYF.

The genes are TRBV27 and TRBJ1-5; tentative D call: TRBD1 (5 bases). This CDR3 has 16 residues. V was trimmed by 7 bases and J by 0 bases, leaving 16 bases between them. Germline V gives CDR1 MNHEY, CDR2 SMNVEV (reference sequence). The CDR3 DNA sequence: TGTGCCAGCATTGATAGGTGGGGGGTTAGCAATCAGCCCCAGCATTTT. This translates into CASIDRWGVSNQPQHF.

The gene calls are TRBV5-1 and TRBJ2-1; the D is unclear. CDR1 and CDR2 (germline): SGHRS, YFSETQ. This CDR3 spans 14 amino acids. V was trimmed by 4 bases and J by 0 bases, leaving 8 bases between them. The CDR3 reads CASSVMSSYNEQFF. Here the CDR3 DNA reads TGCGCCAGCAGCGTAATGAGCTCCTACAATGAGCAGTTCTTC.

The chain employs TRBV29-1 and TRBJ2-2; weak D call: TRBD2 (6 bases). V was shortened by 6 bases and J by 4 bases, with 12 bases between the two germline ends. Germline V gives CDR1 SQVTM, CDR2 ANQGSEA. There are 13 residues in the CDR3. CDR3 protein: CSVGHGGTGELFF. CDR3 nucleotide sequence: TGCAGCGTCGGGCACGGGGGCACCGGGGAGCTGTTTTTT.

V and J are TRBV7-2 and TRBJ1-2; D remains unclear. The CDR3 extends over 13 amino acids. The V and J ends lost 3 bases and 8 bases respectively, with 13 bases between them. The germline V gene encodes CDR1 SGHTA and CDR2 FQGNSA. This chain's CDR3 is CASSFGGGAGYTF. As DNA, the CDR3 is TGTGCCAGCAGCTTTGGCGGTGGCGCGGGCTACACCTTC.

In this sample, this clone turned up a few times. The genes are TRBV9 and TRBJ2-1; 10 nucleotides match TRBD2. Germline V CDR1 and CDR2: SGDLS, YYNGEE. CDR3 length: 16 residues. V trimming: 3 bases; J trimming: 8 bases; junction bases outside the gene matches: 11. The CDR3 region has the DNA TGTGCCAGCAGCGCCCTTGTGGGTAGCGGGGGGTATGAGCAGTTCTTC. Translated: CASSALVGSGGYEQFF. Full variable domain (rest looked up from reference TRBV9 and TRBJ2-1): DSGVTQTPKHLITATGQRVTLRCSPRSGDLSVYWYQQSLDQGLQFLIQYYNGEERAKGNILERFSAQQFPDLHSELNLSSLELGDSALYFCASSALVGSGGYEQFFGPGTRLTVL.

This clone has more than one count but fewer than ten. The gene calls are TRBV6-5 and TRBJ1-1; 8 bases are a match to TRBD1. The junction had 10 bases not matched to a gene; V was cut back by 5 bases and J by 5 bases. Per the germline V gene, CDR1 is MNHEY and CDR2 is SVGAGI. The CDR3 totals 15 residues. The DNA for the CDR3 is TGTGCCAGCAGTCGACCAGGACAGGGCAGAACTGAAGCTTTCTTT. Protein product: CASSRPGQGRTEAFF.

This clone was counted between two and nine times. The CDR3 region has the DNA TGTGCCAGCAGTTCTACGGGGACAGATACGCAGTATTTT. Amino acids: CASSSTGTDTQYF. This rearrangement joins TRBV25-1 to TRBJ2-3, with D maybe TRBD2 (5 bases). The germline V and J ends were trimmed by 5 bases and 3 bases, with 9 bases remaining between them. Germline V CDR1 and CDR2: MGHDK, SYGVNS. CDR3 length: 13 residues.

The chain couples TRBV29-1 to TRBJ2-3, with 14 bases matching TRBD2. The CDR3 is made up of 15 amino acids. V trimming: 5 bases; J trimming: 4 bases; junction bases outside the gene matches: 5. Germline loops: CDR1 SQVTM, CDR2 ANQGSEA. The CDR3 reads CSVYGLAGGPDTQYF. The CDR3 nucleotides are TGCAGCGTTTACGGACTAGCGGGGGGACCAGATACGCAGTATTTT.

A few counts support this clone. The CDR3 protein is CASSLSTGGKKGELFF. CDR3 sequence (DNA): TGTGCCAGCAGCTTATCGACAGGGGGCAAGAAAGGGGAGCTGTTTTTT. The chain joins TRBV13 to TRBJ2-2; TRBD1 aligns across 10 bases. The CDR3 is 16 amino acids. J lost 8 bases, V lost 2 bases, and 8 bases had no gene match. The germline V gene encodes CDR1 PRHDT and CDR2 FYEKMQ (reference sequence).

The rearrangement joins TRBV2 to TRBJ2-6; 8 bases match TRBD1. This CDR3 has 14 residues. After removal of 6 bases from V and 2 bases from J, the junction contained 0 bases not matched to a gene. Germline V CDR1 and CDR2: SNHLY, FYNNEI. The CDR3 sequence: CASRDRAGANVLTF. In DNA, the CDR3 is TGTGCCAGCAGGGACAGGGCTGGGGCCAACGTCCTGACTTTC.

This clone has only a few counts. This sequence joins TRBV6-5 and TRBJ2-5, with 7 positions matching TRBD2. Germline CDR1 reads MNHEY; CDR2 reads SVGAGI. The V and J ends lost 2 bases and 8 bases, in that order; junction bases with no gene match: 11. CDR3 length equals 15 residues. The DNA for the CDR3 is TGTGCCAGCAGTTACCCCCAGAGTAGCGGGCTCACCCAGTACTTC. It translates to CASSYPQSSGLTQYF.

This clone has a handful of counts. J is TRBJ2-5 and V is TRBV4-1; TRBD1 matches 7 bases. The J segment lost 2 bases and the V segment lost 2 bases, leaving 11 bases of the junction unmatched. The CDR3 covers 17 residues. Per the germline V gene, CDR1 is MGHRA and CDR2 is YSYEKL. The CDR3 nucleotides read TGCGCCAGCAGCCAACGAGTCTTACCGGGACAGCAAGAGACCCAGTACTTC. Translated: CASSQRVLPGQQETQYF.

This clone was counted at least ten times. J is TRBJ2-7 and V is TRBV27, with D possibly matching TRBD2 (6 bases). CDR1 and CDR2 from the germline V gene are MNHEY and SMNVEV (reference sequence). This CDR3 contains 13 residues. Trimming took 4 bases from V and 9 from J, leaving 16 bases between them. The CDR3 bases are TGTGCCAGCAGTTCGGGGGACGGTTTTGGGCAGTACTTC. It is translated as CASSSGDGFGQYF.

The chain couples TRBV2 to TRBJ1-2, with 9 bases that match TRBD1. This CDR3 is 15 amino acids long. V dropped 6 bases and J dropped 2; count of bases not matched to a gene: 7. Germline loops: CDR1 SNHLY, CDR2 FYNNEI. The CDR3 sequence is CASRKGQGLNYGYTF. For the CDR3, the DNA is TGTGCCAGCAGGAAAGGACAGGGGTTGAACTATGGCTACACCTTC.

This clone was counted between two and nine times. This sequence joins TRBV4-2 and TRBJ2-1, with 9 nucleotides matching TRBD2. The CDR3 runs to 13 residues. Trimming took 8 bases from V and 7 from J; bases not matched to a gene: 6. Germline CDR1 reads LGHNA; CDR2 reads YNFKEQ. CDR3 amino acids: CASRGGARNEQFF. The CDR3 DNA sequence: TGTGCCAGCCGCGGGGGGGCTAGGAATGAGCAGTTCTTC.

This clone was found a few times. J is TRBJ2-1 and V is TRBV12-5; 7 positions match TRBD1. CDR3 length equals 14 residues. V shed 10 bases, J shed 10 bases, and the junction held 16 bases outside the gene matches. Germline V CDR1 and CDR2: LGHNT, FRNRAP. The CDR3 DNA follows: TGTGCTACACGGGACAGACCTTCGGTTGGGGAGCAGTTCTTC. As protein: CATRDRPSVGEQFF. The entire variable domain, with the rest obtained from reference TRBV12-5 and TRBJ2-1, is as follows: DARVTQTPRHKVTEMGQEVTMRCQPILGHNTVFWYRQTMMQGLELLAYFRNRAPLDDSGMPKDRFSAEMPDATLATLKIQPSEPRDSAVYFCATRDRPSVGEQFFGPGTRLTVL.

The chain uses TRBV28 and TRBJ1-1; D gene ambiguous. The CDR3 contains 12 residues. V lost 10 bases and J 7 bases, leaving 16 bases between the germline ends. CDR1 is MDHEN and CDR2 is SYDVKM in the germline V gene. The CDR3 bases are TGTGCCACCACAACAGACGGGGTTGAAGCTTTCTTT. This sequence encodes CATTTDGVEAFF.

This chain links TRBV29-1 with TRBJ1-1; TRBD1 matches at 9 bases. The CDR3 covers 14 residues. The J segment lost 3 bases and the V segment lost 6 bases, leaving 8 bases of the junction unmatched. Germline V gene lookup returns CDR1 SQVTM and CDR2 ANQGSEA. The CDR3 sequence: CSVQGQGLDTEAFF. As DNA, the CDR3 is TGCAGCGTCCAAGGACAGGGGTTGGACACTGAAGCTTTCTTT.

This clone was seen only a few times. The rearrangement links TRBV9 to TRBJ1-2; tentative D call: TRBD1 (6 bases). Trimming removed 3 bases from V and 2 bases from J, with 11 bases in between. The length of the CDR3 is 14 residues. The V gene's germline CDR1 is SGDLS and CDR2 YYNGEE. The CDR3: CASSGYTGNYGYTF. The CDR3 nucleotides read TGTGCCAGCAGCGGGTACACAGGGAACTATGGCTACACCTTC.

As to this clone: The sample holds other DNA sequences that translate to the same CDR3. The chain is built from TRBV4-1 and TRBJ2-5; D possibly corresponds to TRBD2 (5 bases). Trimming shortened V by 1 base and J by 7 bases, and 7 bases separated the two germline ends. The CDR3 spans 12 residues. The germline V gene encodes CDR1 MGHRA and CDR2 YSYEKL. DNA for the CDR3: TGCGCCAGCAGCCAAGCCGGAGGGACCCAGTACTTC. Protein product: CASSQAGGTQYF.